This T cell receptor (beta chain) comes out of a study of T and B cells in COVID-19 patients. This clonotype has only a few counts. The V gene's germline CDR1 is SGHNT and CDR2 YYREEE (reference sequence). Between the trimmed V and J ends, which lost 4 bases and 7 bases, there was a span of 15 bases. The CDR3 sequence is 15 residues long. Blood genomic DNA input for TRB amplification was 250-500 ng. Multiplex PCR with BIOMED2 TRB-A/B primer pools amplified TRB rearrangements. TCRdb fed the multiplex PCR reads into MiXCR, producing one record per CDR3 protein. The data contain about 5,300 distinct CDR3 sequences, approximately 20% of them singletons.

The sequence was obtained from a human donor with active COVID-19. V usage is TRBV5-4 and J usage is TRBJ1-6, with D possibly TRBD1 on 5 matching bases. The specimen sequenced was blood. CDR3 bases: TGTGCCAGCAGCCTAGGGGAGGTTCCGAATTCACCCCTCCACTTT. As protein: CASSLGEVPNSPLHF.